The present TCR beta chain was sequenced within a study of blood T cell repertoires in COVID-19. Across the whole study: Sites in the United States, Italy and Spain provided acute and convalescent COVID-19 samples. PBMCs, B-cell-depleted T cells, or T cells provided the cDNA or gDNA that made up the material.

Cohorts were based on clinical histories the participants reported. Source study methods: Estimates of nucleated cell counts were drawn from the amplification of reference gene primers. Clones were read by immunoSEQ multiplex PCR, and TCRdb kept only the in-frame ones, dropping some. V, J and clone size derive from that table, while D and trimming were established from the DNA sequence. The sample carries 200,000 to 300,000 clones, under 90% recorded once. Trimming stripped 7 bases from V and 5 bases from J, with 20 bases between. This CDR3 is 15 amino acids long. Per germline, CDR1 MNHEY and CDR2 SVGEGT.

This TCR derives from a woman in her 30s with acute COVID-19. The chain has TRBV6-2 or TRBV6-3 and TRBJ2-5, with D possibly matching TRBD2 (7 bases). The source material was PBMCs or T cells enriched from blood (not recorded which). CDR3 amino acids: CASTPEGGARETQYF. CDR3 DNA: TGTGCCAGCACCCCAGAGGGGGGGGCGAGGGAGACCCAGTACTTC.